The clone carrying this T cell receptor beta chain was seen a handful of times. Its specificity is unknown. All of the isolated RNA was reverse transcribed, so expressed TCRB transcripts were sequenced. Sequencing was performed with immunoSEQ multiplex PCR; in TCRdb, only in-frame clones are kept and a portion is missing. The sample holds about 160,000 clones, roughly 9% seen once. The data derive from a study of beta chain features in type 1 diabetes. The CDR3 is made up of 11 amino acids. Trimming removed 5 bases from V and 8 bases from J, with 10 bases in between. Per germline, CDR1 GTSNPN and CDR2 SVGIG (reference sequence). General study results and limits: The study found fewer insertions and more deletions at VDJ junctions in type 1 diabetes patients.

The sequence came from a woman between 18 and 29 years old in good health. Material: central memory CD4+ T cells from blood. The chain is built from TRBV30 and TRBJ1-3; D not certain. The CDR3 protein is CAWAAGYTIYF. The CDR3 DNA sequence: TGTGCCTGGGCCGCGGGGTACACCATATATTTT. The entire variable domain, with the rest obtained from reference TRBV30 and TRBJ1-3, is as follows: SQTIHQWPATLVQPVGSPLSLECTVEGTSNPNLYWYRQAAGRGLQLLFYSVGIGQISSEVPQNLSASRPQDRQFILSSKKLLLSDSGFYLCAWAAGYTIYFGEGSWLTVV.